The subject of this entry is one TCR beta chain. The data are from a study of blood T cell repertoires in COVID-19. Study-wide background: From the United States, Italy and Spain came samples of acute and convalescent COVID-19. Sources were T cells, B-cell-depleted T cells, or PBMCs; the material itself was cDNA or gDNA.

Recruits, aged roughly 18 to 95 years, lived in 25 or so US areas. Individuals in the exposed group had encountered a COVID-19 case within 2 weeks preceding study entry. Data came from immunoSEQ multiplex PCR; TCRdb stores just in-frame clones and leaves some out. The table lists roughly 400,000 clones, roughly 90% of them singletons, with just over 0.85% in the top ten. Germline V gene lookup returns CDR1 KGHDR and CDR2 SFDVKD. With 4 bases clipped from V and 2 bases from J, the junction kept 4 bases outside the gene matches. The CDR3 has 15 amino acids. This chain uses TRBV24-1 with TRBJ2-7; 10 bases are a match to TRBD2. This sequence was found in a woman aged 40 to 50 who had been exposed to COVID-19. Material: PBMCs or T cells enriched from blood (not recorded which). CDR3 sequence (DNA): TGTGCCACCAGTGACACTCTAGCGGGAGCCTACGAGCAGTACTTC. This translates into CATSDTLAGAYEQYF.